These T cell receptor beta chains were read from a single sample in a study of blood T cells in healthy people across ages. TCRdb re-called the 5' RACE reads through MiXCR, storing one row per CDR3 protein. The sample includes 550,000 to 800,000 distinct CDR3 sequences, over 20% of them seen just once. The sequencing input was blood. Receptor source: a man in his 70s in good health. Each CDR3 is given with its conserved first and last residue. The D gene is left open where the match is weak. Clone sizes are given selectively: once, few, many, or a class where the clone is expanded.

few | TRBJ2-7 | TRBV28 | . | TGTGCCAGCAGTTTACTTCTGGGAGACATTAGCTACGAGCAGTACTTC | CASSLLLGDISYEQYF
few | TRBJ2-1 | TRBV28 | TRBD2 | TGTGCCAGCCGGCGGGAGGGGAATGAGCAGTTCTTC | CASRREGNEQFF
. | TRBJ2-2 | TRBV12-3/TRBV12-4 | . | TGTGCCAGCAGTTTAAGTCAATACAGAGACACCGGGGAGCTGTTTTTT | CASSLSQYRDTGELFF
. | TRBJ2-7 | TRBV20-1 | TRBD1 | TGCAGTGCTAGTCTGGACAGGGTAAGGTCCGAGCAGTACTTC | CSASLDRVRSEQYF
few | TRBJ2-1 | TRBV7-8 | TRBD2 | TGTGCCAGCAGCCGGGGACTAGCTGGGGGTGAGCAGTTCTTC | CASSRGLAGGEQFF
. | TRBJ2-5 | TRBV4-3 | . | TGCGCCAGCAGCCAAGATCACTTTAGGGGGGGTCGGAAAGAGACCCAGTACTTC | CASSQDHFRGGRKETQYF
. | TRBJ1-2 | TRBV7-9 | . | TGTGCCAGCTTATATTCGGGGTACACCTTC | CASLYSGYTF
many | TRBJ2-7 | TRBV29-1 | TRBD2 | TGCAGCGTGAGGACTAGCGCTTCCTACGAGCAGTACTTC | CSVRTSASYEQYF
many | TRBJ2-3 | TRBV20-1 | TRBD2 | TGCAGTGCTAGGCCCCGACTAGCCCAAAACGTGGATACGCAGTATTTT | CSARPRLAQNVDTQYF
few | TRBJ1-1 | TRBV27 | . | TGTGCCAGCAGTTTATCGCGTTCAGGGGTGACTGAAGCTTTCTTT | CASSLSRSGVTEAFF
once | TRBJ2-7 | TRBV27 | . | TGTGCCAGCAGTTTGGGTCACAGTAGGGGTTCCTACGAGCAGTACTTC | CASSLGHSRGSYEQYF
few | TRBJ2-1 | TRBV29-1 | . | TGCAGCGTTGAAGTGGGCAGGCGGGAGTTCTTC | CSVEVGRREFF
many | TRBJ2-1 | TRBV24-1 | TRBD1 | TGTGCCACCAGTGACCCGGGACAGGGGAACAATGAGCAGTTCTTC | CATSDPGQGNNEQFF
. | TRBJ1-1 | TRBV11-2 | TRBD1 | TGTGCCAGCAGCTTACCGACAGGGCCAAGCACTGAAGCTTTCTTT | CASSLPTGPSTEAFF